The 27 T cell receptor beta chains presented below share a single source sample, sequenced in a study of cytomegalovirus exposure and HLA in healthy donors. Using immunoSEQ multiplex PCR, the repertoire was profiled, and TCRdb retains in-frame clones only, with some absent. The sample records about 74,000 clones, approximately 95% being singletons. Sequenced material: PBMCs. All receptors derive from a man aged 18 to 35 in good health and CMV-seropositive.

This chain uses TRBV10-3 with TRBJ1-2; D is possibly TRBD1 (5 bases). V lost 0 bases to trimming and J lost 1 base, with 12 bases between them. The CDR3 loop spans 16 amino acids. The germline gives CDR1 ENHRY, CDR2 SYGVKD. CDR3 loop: CAISESTRGVNYGYTF. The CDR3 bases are TGTGCCATCAGTGAGTCGACTCGGGGGGTTAACTATGGCTACACCTTC.

In nucleotides, the CDR3 is TGTGCCAGCAGCTATGGACTAGCATACGAATCCATTCAGTACTTC. Protein product: CASSYGLAYESIQYF. The chain links TRBV14 to TRBJ2-4; 8 bases agree with TRBD2. The CDR3 is made up of 15 amino acids. The ends lost 5 bases at V and 9 bases at J; junction bases unmatched: 12. Germline CDR1 and CDR2: SGHDN and FVKESK.

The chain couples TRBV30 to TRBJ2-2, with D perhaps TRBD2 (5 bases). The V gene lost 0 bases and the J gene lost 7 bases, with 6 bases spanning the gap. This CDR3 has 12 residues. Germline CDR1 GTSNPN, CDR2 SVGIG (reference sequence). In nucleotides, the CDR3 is TGTGCCTGGAGTGTCCGGGGCGGGGAGCTGTTTTTT. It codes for CAWSVRGGELFF.

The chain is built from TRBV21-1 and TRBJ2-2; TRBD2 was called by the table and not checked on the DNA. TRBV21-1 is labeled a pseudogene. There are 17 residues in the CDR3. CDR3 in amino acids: CASSSRGTRKNTGELFF. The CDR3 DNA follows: TGTGCCAGCAGCTCCCGCGGGACCAGGAAGAACACCGGGGAGCTGTTTTTT.

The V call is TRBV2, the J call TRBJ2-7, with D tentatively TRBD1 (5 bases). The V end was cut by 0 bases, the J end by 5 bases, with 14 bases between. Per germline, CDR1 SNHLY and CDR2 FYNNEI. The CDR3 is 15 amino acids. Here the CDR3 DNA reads TGTGCCAGCAGTGAAGCAGCCAGGGATTTGAACGAGCAGTACTTC. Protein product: CASSEAARDLNEQYF.

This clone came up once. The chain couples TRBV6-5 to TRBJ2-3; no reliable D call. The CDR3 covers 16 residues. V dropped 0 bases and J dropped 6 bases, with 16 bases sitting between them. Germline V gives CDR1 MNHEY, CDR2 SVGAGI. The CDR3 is CASSYSANLLRDTQYF. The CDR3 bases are TGTGCCAGCAGTTACTCGGCAAACCTCCTTCGCGATACGCAGTATTTT.

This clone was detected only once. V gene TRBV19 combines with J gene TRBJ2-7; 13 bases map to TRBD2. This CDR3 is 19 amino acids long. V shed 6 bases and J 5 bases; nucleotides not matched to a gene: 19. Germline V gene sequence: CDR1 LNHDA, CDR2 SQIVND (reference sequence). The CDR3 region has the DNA TGTGCCAGTAGCAAACGGGATAGGACTAGCGGGAGTCGTGTCGACGAGCAGTACTTC. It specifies CASSKRDRTSGSRVDEQYF. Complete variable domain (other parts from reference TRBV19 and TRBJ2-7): DGGITQSPKYLFRKEGQNVTLSCEQNLNHDAMYWYRQDPGQGLRLIYYSQIVNDFQKGDIAEGYSVSREKKESFPLTVTSAQKNPTAFYLCASSKRDRTSGSRVDEQYFGPGTRLTVT.

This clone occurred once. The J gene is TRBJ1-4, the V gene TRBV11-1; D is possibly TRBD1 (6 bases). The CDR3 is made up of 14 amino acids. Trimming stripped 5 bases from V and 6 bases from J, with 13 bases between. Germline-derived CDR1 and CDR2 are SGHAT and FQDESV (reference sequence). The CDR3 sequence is CASSQQGVDEKLFF. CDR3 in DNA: TGTGCCAGCAGCCAACAGGGAGTGGATGAAAAACTGTTTTTT. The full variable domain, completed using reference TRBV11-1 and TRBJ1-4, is EAEVAQSPRYKITEKSQAVAFWCDPISGHATLYWYRQILGQGPELLVQFQDESVVDDSQLPKDRFSAERLKGVDSTLKIQPAELGDSAMYLCASSQQGVDEKLFFGSGTQLSVL.

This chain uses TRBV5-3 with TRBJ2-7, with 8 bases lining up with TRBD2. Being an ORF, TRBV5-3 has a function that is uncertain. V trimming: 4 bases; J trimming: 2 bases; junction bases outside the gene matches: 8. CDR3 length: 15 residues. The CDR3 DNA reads TGTGCCAGAAGCCTCTGGCAGCGGGAGACCTACGAGCAGTACTTC. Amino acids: CARSLWQRETYEQYF.

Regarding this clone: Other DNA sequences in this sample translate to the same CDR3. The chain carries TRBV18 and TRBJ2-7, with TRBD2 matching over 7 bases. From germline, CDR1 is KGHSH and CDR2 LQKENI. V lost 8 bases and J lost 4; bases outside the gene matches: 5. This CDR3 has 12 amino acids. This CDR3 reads CASGGREYEQYF. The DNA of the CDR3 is TGTGCCAGCGGGGGGAGGGAATACGAGCAGTACTTC.

This CDR3 reads CASTRSLRETQYF. CDR3 DNA sequence: TGTGCCAGCACTCGAAGCCTGCGGGAGACCCAGTACTTC. The chain joins TRBV6-1 to TRBJ2-5, with D hard to call. Per the germline V gene, CDR1 is MNHNS and CDR2 is SASEGT. CDR3 length: 13 residues. V was trimmed by 7 bases and J by 5 bases, leaving 14 bases between them.

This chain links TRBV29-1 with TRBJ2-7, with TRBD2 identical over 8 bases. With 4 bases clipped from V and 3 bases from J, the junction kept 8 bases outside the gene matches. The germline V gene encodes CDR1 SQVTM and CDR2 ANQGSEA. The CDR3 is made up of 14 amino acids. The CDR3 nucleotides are TGCAGCGTTGCATTGAGCGGGAGCAACTACGAGCAGTACTTC. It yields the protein CSVALSGSNYEQYF.

The CDR3 sequence: CASSKGSETEAFF. CDR3 DNA: TGTGCCAGCAGTAAAGGCTCGGAGACTGAAGCTTTCTTT. The chain combines TRBV25-1 with TRBJ1-1; no clear D. With 5 bases removed from V and 5 bases from J, the gap between germline ends came to 12 bases. CDR3 length: 13 amino acids. Germline CDR1 and CDR2: MGHDK and SYGVNS.

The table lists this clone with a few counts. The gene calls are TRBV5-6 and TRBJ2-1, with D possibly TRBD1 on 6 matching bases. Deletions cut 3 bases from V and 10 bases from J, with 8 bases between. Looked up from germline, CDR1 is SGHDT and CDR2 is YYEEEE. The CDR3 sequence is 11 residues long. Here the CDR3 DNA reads TGTGCCAGCAGCTGGGACACAGAGCAGTTCTTC. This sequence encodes CASSWDTEQFF.

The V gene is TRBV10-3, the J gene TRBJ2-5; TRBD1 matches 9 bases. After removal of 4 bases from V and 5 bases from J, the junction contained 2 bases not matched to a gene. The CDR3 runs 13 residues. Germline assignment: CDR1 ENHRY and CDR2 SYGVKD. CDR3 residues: CAISVTGGETQYF. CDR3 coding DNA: TGTGCCATCAGTGTAACAGGGGGCGAGACCCAGTACTTC.

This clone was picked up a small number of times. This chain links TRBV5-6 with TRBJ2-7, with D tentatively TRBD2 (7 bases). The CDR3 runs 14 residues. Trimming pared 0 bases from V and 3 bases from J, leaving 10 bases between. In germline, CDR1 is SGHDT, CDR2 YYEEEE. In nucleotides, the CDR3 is TGTGCCAGCAGCTTGGCCGGGGGGCACTACGAGCAGTACTTC. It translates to CASSLAGGHYEQYF.

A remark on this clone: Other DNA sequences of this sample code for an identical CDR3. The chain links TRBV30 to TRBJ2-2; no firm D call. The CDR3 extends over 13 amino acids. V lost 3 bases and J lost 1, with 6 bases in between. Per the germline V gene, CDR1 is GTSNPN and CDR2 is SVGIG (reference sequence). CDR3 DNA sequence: TGTGCCTGGAGCACTCGGAACACCGGGGAGCTGTTTTTT. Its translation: CAWSTRNTGELFF.

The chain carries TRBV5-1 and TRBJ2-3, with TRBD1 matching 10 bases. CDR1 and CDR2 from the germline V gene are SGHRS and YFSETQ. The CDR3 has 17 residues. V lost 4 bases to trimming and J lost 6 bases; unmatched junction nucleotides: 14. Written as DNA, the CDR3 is TGCGCCAGCAGCCTTCAAGGACAGGGGGTATTGGGGGATACGCAGTATTTT. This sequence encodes CASSLQGQGVLGDTQYF. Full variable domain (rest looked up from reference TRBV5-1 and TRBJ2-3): KAGVTQTPRYLIKTRGQQVTLSCSPISGHRSVSWYQQTPGQGLQFLFEYFSETQRNKGNFPGRFSGRQFSNSRSEMNVSTLELGDSALYLCASSLQGQGVLGDTQYFGPGTRLTVL.

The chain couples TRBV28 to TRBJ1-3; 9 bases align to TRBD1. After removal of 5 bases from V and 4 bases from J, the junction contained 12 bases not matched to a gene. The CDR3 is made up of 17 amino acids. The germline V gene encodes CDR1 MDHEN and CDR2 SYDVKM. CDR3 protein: CASSTFLQGAQGNTIYF. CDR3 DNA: TGTGCCAGCAGTACCTTCTTACAGGGGGCGCAAGGAAACACCATATATTTT.

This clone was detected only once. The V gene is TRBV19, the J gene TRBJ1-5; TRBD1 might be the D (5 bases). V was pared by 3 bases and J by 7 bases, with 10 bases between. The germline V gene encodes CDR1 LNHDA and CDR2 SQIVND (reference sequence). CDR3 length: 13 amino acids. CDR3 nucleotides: TGTGCCAGTAGTATCTACCAGGGACAGCCCCAGCATTTT. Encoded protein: CASSIYQGQPQHF.

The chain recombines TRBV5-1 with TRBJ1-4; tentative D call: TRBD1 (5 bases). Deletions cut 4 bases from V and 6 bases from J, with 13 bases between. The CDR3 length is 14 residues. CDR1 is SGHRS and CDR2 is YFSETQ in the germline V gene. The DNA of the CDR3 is TGCGCCAGCAGCGTTGAGGGGAGGGATGAAAAACTGTTTTTT. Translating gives CASSVEGRDEKLFF.

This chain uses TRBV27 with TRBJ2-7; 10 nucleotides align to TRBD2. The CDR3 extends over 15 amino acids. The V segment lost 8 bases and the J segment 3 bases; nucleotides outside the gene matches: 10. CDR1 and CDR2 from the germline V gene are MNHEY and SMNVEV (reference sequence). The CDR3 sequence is CASRRTSGFVYEQYF. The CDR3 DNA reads TGTGCCAGCCGGAGGACTAGCGGATTCGTCTACGAGCAGTACTTC.

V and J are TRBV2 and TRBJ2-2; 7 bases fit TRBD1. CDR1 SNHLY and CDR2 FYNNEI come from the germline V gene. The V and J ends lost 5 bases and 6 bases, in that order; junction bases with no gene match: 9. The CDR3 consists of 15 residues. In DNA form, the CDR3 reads TGTGCCAGCAGTCCCACCAGGGGGAGTGCCGGGGAGCTGTTTTTT. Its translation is CASSPTRGSAGELFF.

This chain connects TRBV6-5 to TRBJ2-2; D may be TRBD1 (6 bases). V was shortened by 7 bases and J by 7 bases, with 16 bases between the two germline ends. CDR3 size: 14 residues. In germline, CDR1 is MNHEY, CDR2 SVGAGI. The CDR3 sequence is CASINRARGGELFF. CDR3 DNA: TGTGCCAGCATCAACAGGGCGCGCGGCGGGGAGCTGTTTTTT.

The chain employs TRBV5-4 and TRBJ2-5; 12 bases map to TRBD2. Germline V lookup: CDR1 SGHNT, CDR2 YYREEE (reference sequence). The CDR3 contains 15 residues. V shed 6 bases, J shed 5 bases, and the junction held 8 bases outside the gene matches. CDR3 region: CASNLLAGGPETQYF. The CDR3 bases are TGTGCCAGCAACCTTCTAGCGGGAGGGCCGGAGACCCAGTACTTC.

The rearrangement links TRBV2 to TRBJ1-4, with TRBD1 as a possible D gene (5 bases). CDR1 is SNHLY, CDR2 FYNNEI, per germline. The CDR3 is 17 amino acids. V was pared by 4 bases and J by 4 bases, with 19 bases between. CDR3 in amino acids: CASSGGLAGDLNEKLFF. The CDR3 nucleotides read TGTGCCAGCAGTGGAGGGCTGGCGGGGGACCTTAATGAAAAACTGTTTTTT.

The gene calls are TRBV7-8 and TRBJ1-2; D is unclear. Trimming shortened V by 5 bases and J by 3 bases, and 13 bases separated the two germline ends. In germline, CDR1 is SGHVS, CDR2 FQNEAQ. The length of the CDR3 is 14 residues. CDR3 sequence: CASSPRHWDYGYTF. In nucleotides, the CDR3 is TGTGCCAGCAGCCCCAGACATTGGGACTATGGCTACACCTTC.